The 24 T cell receptor beta chains below come from one sample, sequenced in a study of identical twins. TCRdb processed the 5' RACE reads anew with MiXCR; each CDR3 protein has one entry. The table has some 1,600,000 distinct CDR3 sequences, 32% seen once. Sequences were obtained from cord blood. Source of these receptors: a newborn girl in good health.

The rearrangement joins TRBV20-1 to TRBJ1-1; weak D call: TRBD1 (5 bases). The V gene's germline CDR1 is DFQATT and CDR2 SNEGSKA (reference sequence). The CDR3 has 16 residues. Trimming removed 3 bases at V and 0 bases at J, with 17 bases between. CDR3 region: CSASLIWGRMNTEAFF. The CDR3 coding sequence is TGCAGTGCTAGCCTTATCTGGGGCCGTATGAACACTGAAGCTTTCTTT.

CDR3 DNA sequence: TGTGCCAGCAGCTTGGGACAGGGATTGGTGGAGACCCAGTACTTC. It codes for CASSLGQGLVETQYF. The rearrangement joins TRBV7-9 to TRBJ2-5; the match to TRBD1 covers 9 bases. The V segment lost 3 bases and the J segment 5 bases; nucleotides outside the gene matches: 7. Germline V lookup: CDR1 SEHNR, CDR2 FQNEAQ (reference sequence). The length of the CDR3 is 15 residues.

The rearrangement uses TRBV5-6 and TRBJ1-5; the match to TRBD1 covers 8 bases. The CDR3 has 15 residues. Trimming cost V 1 base and J 3 bases; bases outside gene matches: 3. In germline, CDR1 is SGHDT, CDR2 YYEEEE. CDR3 DNA sequence: TGTGCCAGCAGCTTGTGGGACAGGCCCAATCAGCCCCAGCATTTT. This sequence encodes CASSLWDRPNQPQHF.

This clonotype was detected a few times. This chain uses TRBV28 with TRBJ2-5; 7 bases align to TRBD2. Per the germline V gene, CDR1 is MDHEN and CDR2 is SYDVKM. This CDR3 comprises 15 residues. V dropped 6 bases and J dropped 0; count of bases not matched to a gene: 7. CDR3 nucleotide sequence: TGTGCCAGCAGGGCCCTACTAGCGTACCAAGAGACCCAGTACTTC. As protein: CASRALLAYQETQYF.

The table lists this clonotype with a few counts. The chain links TRBV27 to TRBJ2-1, with unresolved D. CDR3 length: 15 residues. The V end was cut by 3 bases, the J end by 0 bases, with 9 bases between. Germline V gene sequence: CDR1 MNHEY, CDR2 SMNVEV (reference sequence). CDR3: CASSFSWGSYNEQFF. In nucleotides, the CDR3 is TGTGCCAGCAGTTTCTCGTGGGGCTCCTACAATGAGCAGTTCTTC.

The chain joins TRBV13 to TRBJ2-7; TRBD1 aligns across 9 bases. CDR3 length: 16 residues. Looked up from germline, CDR1 is PRHDT and CDR2 is FYEKMQ (reference sequence). V dropped 5 bases and J dropped 1; count of bases not matched to a gene: 9. In DNA form, the CDR3 reads TGTGCCAGCAGCAGCCCCCCGGGACAGGGATCCTACGAGCAGTACTTC. Protein sequence: CASSSPPGQGSYEQYF.

The chain combines TRBV25-1 with TRBJ1-2, with 10 bases that match TRBD1. The CDR3 length is 14 residues. V lost 8 bases, J lost 6 bases, and 9 bases stayed unmatched. Germline V gene sequence: CDR1 MGHDK, CDR2 SYGVNS. CDR3 in amino acids: CASRKTGTGDGYTF. CDR3 sequence (DNA): TGTGCCAGCCGCAAAACCGGGACAGGGGATGGCTACACCTTC.

This clonotype was detected only a few times. The chain couples TRBV6-5 to TRBJ1-2, with D maybe TRBD1 (5 bases). This CDR3 comprises 12 residues. Germline values: CDR1 MNHEY, CDR2 SVGAGI. Trimming removed 6 bases at V and 3 bases at J, with 8 bases between. The CDR3 nucleotides are TGTGCCAGCAGCCGGGGACACTATGGCTACACCTTC. The encoded protein is CASSRGHYGYTF.

The CDR3 protein is CASRSRGATDTQYF. The CDR3 DNA reads TGTGCCAGTAGGAGTAGGGGGGCGACGGATACGCAGTATTTT. The genes are TRBV19 and TRBJ2-3, with D perhaps TRBD1 or TRBD2 (6 bases each). This CDR3 is 14 amino acids long. Trimming shortened V by 6 bases and J by 6 bases, and 16 bases separated the two germline ends. Per the germline V gene, CDR1 is LNHDA and CDR2 is SQIVND (reference sequence).

This clonotype was counted only a few times. The chain combines TRBV7-6 with TRBJ2-7; D gene ambiguous. The CDR3 loop spans 13 amino acids. V was clipped by 2 bases and J by 3 bases, with 8 bases between them. Looked up from germline, CDR1 is SGHVS and CDR2 is FNYEAQ. The CDR3 is CASSLPFDYEQYF. In DNA, the CDR3 is TGTGCCAGCAGCTTACCCTTCGACTACGAGCAGTACTTC. Drawing the rest from reference TRBV7-6 and TRBJ2-7, the complete variable domain is GAGVSQSPRYKVTKRGQDVALRCDPISGHVSLYWYRQALGQGPEFLTYFNYEAQQDKSGLPNDRFSAERPEGSISTLTIQRTEQRDSAMYRCASSLPFDYEQYFGPGTRLTVT.

As to this clonotype: A much larger clone differs by one base, so this may be a read error. The CDR3 nucleotides read TGTGCCAGCAGCCCTCCCACTAGCGGGCACTATGAGCAGTACTTC. Its translation: CASSPPTSGHYEQYF. The chain carries TRBV7-2 and TRBJ2-7; TRBD2 aligns across 9 bases. CDR3 size: 15 residues. Germline V gene sequence: CDR1 SGHTA, CDR2 FQGNSA. Trimming took 5 bases from V and 7 from J; bases not matched to a gene: 12.

This clonotype was observed a handful of times. The junction and the germline gene differ at one end; a read error may be behind it. As DNA, the CDR3 is TGTGCTAGCAGCTTAAGAGCGGGAGGTGAATACGAGCAGTACTTC. Translation gives CASSLRAGGEYEQYF. The rearrangement uses TRBV7-7 and TRBJ2-7, with 9 bases that match TRBD2. Germline V CDR1 and CDR2: SSHAT, FNYEAQ (reference sequence). This CDR3 has 15 amino acids.

The V and J genes are TRBV24-1 and TRBJ1-5; D remains unclear. CDR3 size: 14 residues. The germline gives CDR1 KGHDR, CDR2 SFDVKD. V was shortened by 3 bases and J by 6 bases, with 11 bases between the two germline ends. CDR3 sequence (DNA): TGTGCCACCAGTGATGAAGAAGCTTCTCAGCCCCAGCATTTT. Protein product: CATSDEEASQPQHF.

Notes on this clonotype: Given a much more abundant clone one base away, this may be a read error. This chain uses TRBV6-6 with TRBJ2-7; 8 bases are shared with TRBD2. The CDR3 is made up of 15 amino acids. Germline trimming cut 0 bases from V and 9 bases from J; bases unmatched to any gene: 10. Germline V gene lookup returns CDR1 MNHNY and CDR2 SVGAGI (reference sequence). The CDR3 region is CASSYSPAGEVVQYF. CDR3 DNA sequence: TGTGCCAGCAGTTACTCACCAGCGGGAGAAGTCGTGCAGTACTTC.

The sample holds a few counts of this clonotype. V and J are TRBV6-5 and TRBJ1-2; D is unresolved. The CDR3 totals 15 residues. Germline CDR1 and CDR2: MNHEY and SVGAGI. The V end lost 0 bases, the J end lost 3 bases, and 11 bases lay between the germline ends. CDR3 loop: CASSYSMGEHYGYTF. The CDR3 DNA reads TGTGCCAGCAGTTACTCGATGGGCGAGCACTATGGCTACACCTTC.

The chain recombines TRBV20-1 with TRBJ1-5; D uncertain. Germline V lookup: CDR1 DFQATT, CDR2 SNEGSKA (reference sequence). With 2 bases removed from V and 0 bases from J, the gap between germline ends came to 8 bases. The CDR3 contains 14 residues. Here the CDR3 DNA reads TGCAGTGCTAGAAAGACGAATAGCAATCAGCCCCAGCATTTT. Translation: CSARKTNSNQPQHF.

This clonotype appeared a few times. This chain links TRBV27 with TRBJ2-1; unclear D gene. The CDR3 is made up of 15 amino acids. Germline CDR1 and CDR2: MNHEY and SMNVEV (reference sequence). The V gene lost 2 bases and the J gene lost 10 bases, with 18 bases spanning the gap. The CDR3 nucleotides are TGTGCCAGCAGTTTAATCCGGCCCCCTCTTTACGAGCAGTTCTTC. Translated, it gives CASSLIRPPLYEQFF.

Only a few counts were recorded for this clonotype. The genes are TRBV7-9 and TRBJ2-1; TRBD2 is a possible D gene (6 bases). V was clipped by 5 bases and J by 0 bases, with 23 bases between them. Germline CDR1 SEHNR, CDR2 FQNEAQ (reference sequence). The length of the CDR3 is 19 residues. Here the CDR3 reads CASSPGTVLAASSYNEQFF. The CDR3 DNA is TGTGCCAGCAGCCCCGGTACGGTACTAGCTGCCAGCTCCTACAATGAGCAGTTCTTC.

V is TRBV5-1 and J is TRBJ2-5; 9 bases fit TRBD2. Losses at the gene ends were 5 bases for V and 11 bases for J; bases not matched to a gene: 16. Germline CDR1 is SGHRS and CDR2 is YFSETQ. There are 15 residues in the CDR3. Written as DNA, the CDR3 is TGCGCCAGCAGGTTGACTAGCGGCTACCATAATGAGCAGTACTTC. Amino acids: CASRLTSGYHNEQYF.

This clonotype was picked up many times. The J gene is TRBJ2-3, the V gene TRBV12-3 or TRBV12-4; 7 bases map to TRBD2. This CDR3 contains 15 residues. The ends lost 7 bases at V and 1 base at J; junction bases unmatched: 8. CDR3 sequence: CASTDRLARTDTQYF. In DNA, the CDR3 is TGTGCCAGCACCGATCGACTAGCCCGCACAGATACGCAGTATTTT.

This clonotype was seen a handful of times. J is TRBJ1-2 and V is TRBV2; the D gene is possibly TRBD1 (5 bases). Trimming stripped 9 bases from V and 2 bases from J, with 19 bases between. This CDR3 is built from 15 residues. The germline V gene encodes CDR1 SNHLY and CDR2 FYNNEI. DNA of the CDR3: TGTGCCAGACAGGACCGACCATCGGTAAACTATGGCTACACCTTC. This codes for CARQDRPSVNYGYTF.

This chain joins TRBV10-3 and TRBJ2-3, with 10 nucleotides matching TRBD1. V lost 6 bases and J lost 4; bases outside the gene matches: 4. Germline lookup yields CDR1 ENHRY and CDR2 SYGVKD. This CDR3 has 14 amino acids. The CDR3, as DNA: TGTGCCATCAGGACCGGGACAGGGGCAGATACGCAGTATTTT. This sequence encodes CAIRTGTGADTQYF.

This clonotype was detected ten times or more. J is TRBJ1-2 and V is TRBV29-1; 11 bases are a match to TRBD1. This CDR3 contains 15 residues. Per the germline V gene, CDR1 is SQVTM and CDR2 is ANQGSEA. Unmatched junction bases numbered 8, after V lost 5 bases and J lost 3 bases. CDR3 sequence: CSVYPDRGQDYGYTF. The DNA of the CDR3 is TGCAGCGTTTACCCGGACAGGGGGCAGGACTATGGCTACACCTTC.

V is TRBV28 and J is TRBJ1-5; D is unclear. There are 15 residues in the CDR3. Germline lookup yields CDR1 MDHEN and CDR2 SYDVKM. The germline V and J ends were trimmed by 4 bases and 6 bases, with 16 bases remaining between them. As DNA, the CDR3 is TGTGCCAGCAGTTGTCCCCTGAGGAGGGCTCAGCCCCAGCATTTT. This encodes CASSCPLRRAQPQHF.